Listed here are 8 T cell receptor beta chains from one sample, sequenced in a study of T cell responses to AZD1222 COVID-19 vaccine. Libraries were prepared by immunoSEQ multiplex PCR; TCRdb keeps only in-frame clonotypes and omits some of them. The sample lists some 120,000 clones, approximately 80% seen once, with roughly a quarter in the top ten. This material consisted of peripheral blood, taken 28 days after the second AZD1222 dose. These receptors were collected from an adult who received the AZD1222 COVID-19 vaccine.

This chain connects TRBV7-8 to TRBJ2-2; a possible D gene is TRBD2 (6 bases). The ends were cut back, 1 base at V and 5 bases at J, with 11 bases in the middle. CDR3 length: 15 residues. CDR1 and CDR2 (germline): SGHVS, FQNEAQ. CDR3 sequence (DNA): TGTGCCAGCAGCTTAGTGAGGAGGGGAACCGGGGAGCTGTTTTTT. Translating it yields CASSLVRRGTGELFF.

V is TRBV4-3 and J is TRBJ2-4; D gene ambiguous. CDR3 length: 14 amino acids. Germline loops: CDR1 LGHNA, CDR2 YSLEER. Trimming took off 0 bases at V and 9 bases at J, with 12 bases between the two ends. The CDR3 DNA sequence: TGCGCCAGCAGCCAAGAGGAAGGGTCTGGCATTCAGTACTTC. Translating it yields CASSQEEGSGIQYF.

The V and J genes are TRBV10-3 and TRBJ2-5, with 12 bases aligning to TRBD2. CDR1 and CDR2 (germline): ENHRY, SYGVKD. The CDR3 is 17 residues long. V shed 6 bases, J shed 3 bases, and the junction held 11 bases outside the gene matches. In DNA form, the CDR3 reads TGTGCCATCAGCCGGACTAGCGGGGCTGTCGGGGAAGAGACCCAGTACTTC. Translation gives CAISRTSGAVGEETQYF.

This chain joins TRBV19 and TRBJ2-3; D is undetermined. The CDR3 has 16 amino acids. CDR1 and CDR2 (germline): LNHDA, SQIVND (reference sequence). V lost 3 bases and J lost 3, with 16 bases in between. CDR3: CASSIQGIDSTDTQYF. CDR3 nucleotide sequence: TGTGCCAGTAGTATTCAAGGAATCGACTCAACAGATACGCAGTATTTT.

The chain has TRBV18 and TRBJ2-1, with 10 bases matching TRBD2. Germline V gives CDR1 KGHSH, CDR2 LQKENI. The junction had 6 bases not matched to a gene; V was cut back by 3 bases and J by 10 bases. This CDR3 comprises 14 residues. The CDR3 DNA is TGTGCCAGCTCACCCCCACTAGCGGGGTACGAGCAGTTCTTC. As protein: CASSPPLAGYEQFF.

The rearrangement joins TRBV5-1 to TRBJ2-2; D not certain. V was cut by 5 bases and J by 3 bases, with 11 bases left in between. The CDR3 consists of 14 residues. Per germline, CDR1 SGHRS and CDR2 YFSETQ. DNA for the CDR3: TGCGCCAGCAGGTTGTACGCGGACACCGGGGAGCTGTTTTTT. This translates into CASRLYADTGELFF. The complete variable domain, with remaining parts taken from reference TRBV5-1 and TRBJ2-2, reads KAGVTQTPRYLIKTRGQQVTLSCSPISGHRSVSWYQQTPGQGLQFLFEYFSETQRNKGNFPGRFSGRQFSNSRSEMNVSTLELGDSALYLCASRLYADTGELFFGEGSRLTVL.

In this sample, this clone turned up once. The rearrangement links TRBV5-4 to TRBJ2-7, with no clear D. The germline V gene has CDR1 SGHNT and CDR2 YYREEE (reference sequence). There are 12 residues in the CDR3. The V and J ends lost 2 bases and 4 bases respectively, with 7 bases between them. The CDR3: CASSFHGYEQYF. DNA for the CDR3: TGTGCCAGCAGCTTCCACGGTTACGAGCAGTACTTC.

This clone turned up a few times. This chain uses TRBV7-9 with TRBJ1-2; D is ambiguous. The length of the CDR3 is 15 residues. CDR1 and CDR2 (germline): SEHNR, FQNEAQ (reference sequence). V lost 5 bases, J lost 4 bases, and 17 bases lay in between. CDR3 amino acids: CASSPAVVFTYGYTF. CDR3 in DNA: TGTGCCAGCAGCCCAGCAGTGGTTTTTACCTATGGCTACACCTTC.